Detailed here is one TCR beta chain. Authors' processing steps: Estimation of nucleated cell counts relied on the amplification of reference gene primers. Libraries were prepared by immunoSEQ multiplex PCR; TCRdb keeps only in-frame clonotypes and omits some of them. The D gene and trimming were derived from the DNA, and the V and J assignments and clone size from that table. The table shows under 200,000 clones, with more than 75% occurring only once. The data were taken from a study of blood T cell repertoires in COVID-19. The wider study: Samples taken during acute and convalescent COVID-19 were collected in the United States, Italy and Spain.

One Seattle source followed patients from active infection through their disease course. The sequence came from a man in his 60s with COVID-19, enrolled during active disease. Sequences were obtained from peripheral blood.

The CDR3 DNA sequence: TGTGCCAGTAGTATTGTAGGGGGACAGGTCGGAGATACGCAGTATTTT. Protein product: CASSIVGGQVGDTQYF. This chain links TRBV19 with TRBJ2-3; TRBD1 agrees at 8 bases. Germline CDR1 reads LNHDA; CDR2 reads SQIVND (reference sequence). This CDR3 is built from 16 residues. V lost 3 bases, J lost 5 bases, and 10 bases stayed unmatched.